This T cell receptor (beta chain) was retrieved from a study of cytomegalovirus exposure and HLA in healthy donors. The study sampled nominally healthy donors, though unrecorded immune exposures were likely. This CDR3 comprises 15 residues. The J segment lost 5 bases and the V segment lost 5 bases, leaving 8 bases of the junction unmatched. Germline-derived CDR1 and CDR2 are LNHDA and SQIVND (reference sequence). Whole-study results and caveats: Rare TCR sequences dominated, though some public TCRs recurred in many donors.

This clone was counted a few times. Antigen: not known. PCR was performed using 60 Vbeta and 13 Jbeta primers. TCRdb's table, derived via immunoSEQ multiplex PCR, lists solely in-frame clones and lacks some. Of over 120,000 clones in the sample, 75% are singletons; the top ten hold more than 6.5%. This TCR derives from a man in his thirties or forties in good health and CMV-seronegative. Source material: PBMCs. The chain employs TRBV19 and TRBJ2-2; 7 bases are a match to TRBD1. CDR3 protein: CASSRSGGVTGELFF. The CDR3 bases are TGTGCCAGTAGTCGGTCAGGGGGAGTAACCGGGGAGCTGTTTTTT.